This T cell receptor (beta chain) was captured in a study of blood T cell repertoires in COVID-19. The CDR3 length is 18 residues. This table comes from immunoSEQ multiplex PCR, and its TCRdb copy is limited to in-frame clones, with some not included. Of 72,000 or so clones in the sample, 90% were seen once. The sample was peripheral blood. The receptor's source is a woman aged 80 or over with acute or convalescent COVID-19. The genes are TRBV21-1 and TRBJ2-3; the D segment call TRBD2 is taken from the table without a DNA check. TRBV21-1 is assigned pseudogene status. CDR3 nucleotides: TGTGCCAGCAGCCCTCGAGGCGAACTAGCGGGAGATACAGATACGCAGTATTTT. It codes for CASSPRGELAGDTDTQYF.